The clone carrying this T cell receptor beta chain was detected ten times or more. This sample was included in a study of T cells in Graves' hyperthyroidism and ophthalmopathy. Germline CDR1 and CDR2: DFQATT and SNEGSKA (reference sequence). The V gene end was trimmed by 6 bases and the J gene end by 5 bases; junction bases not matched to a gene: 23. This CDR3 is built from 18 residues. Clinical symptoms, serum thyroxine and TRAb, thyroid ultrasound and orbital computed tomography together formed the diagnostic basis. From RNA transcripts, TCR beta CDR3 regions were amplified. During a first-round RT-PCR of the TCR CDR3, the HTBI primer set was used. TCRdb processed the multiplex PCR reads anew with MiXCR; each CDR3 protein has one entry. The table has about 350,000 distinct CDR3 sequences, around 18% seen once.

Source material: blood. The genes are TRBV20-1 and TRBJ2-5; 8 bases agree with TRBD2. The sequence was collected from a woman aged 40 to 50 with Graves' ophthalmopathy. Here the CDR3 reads CSATYEREFTPVWETQYF. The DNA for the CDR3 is TGCAGTGCCACGTACGAGCGGGAGTTTACTCCTGTATGGGAGACCCAGTACTTC.